This T cell receptor beta chain is drawn from a study of beta chain features in type 1 diabetes. This clone came up a few times. Its target is not known. Every bit of the isolated RNA underwent reverse transcription, so sequencing read expressed TCRB transcripts. Sequencing was performed with immunoSEQ multiplex PCR; in TCRdb, only in-frame clones are kept and a portion is missing. The repertoire holds about 470,000 clones, 30% seen once, with roughly 0.06% in the top ten. General study findings and limits: Within the patient group, naive, central memory and Treg TCRB repertoires appeared more similar to each other than within healthy donors. The question of HLA type influencing TCRB rearrangement was one that remained unresolved here. Diminished insertions and augmented deletions at VDJ junctions characterized type 1 diabetes patients.

CDR3 size: 15 residues. Germline V gene lookup returns CDR1 SGHRS and CDR2 YFSETQ. V lost 0 bases to trimming and J lost 0 bases, with 4 bases between them. The sequencing sample was made of naive CD4+ T cells from blood. This chain connects TRBV5-1 to TRBJ2-6; no firm D call. The receptor's source is a man aged 18 to 35 in good health. The DNA of the CDR3 is TGCGCCAGCAGCTTGGAGGGCTCTGGGGCCAACGTCCTGACTTTC. Amino acids: CASSLEGSGANVLTF.